The source of this T cell receptor beta chain is a study of vaccination and CD4 T cells after COVID-19. Treatment specified: roughly nine-day PBMC culture with coronavirus spike peptide pools or control peptides (ViraFEST assay). Per germline, CDR1 MRHNA and CDR2 SNTAGT. The CDR3 extends over 14 amino acids. V lost 5 bases to trimming and J lost 2 bases; unmatched junction nucleotides: 5. Oncomine TCR Beta short-read sequencing was applied to DNA from cultured CD4+ T cells. TCRdb processed the PCR reads anew with MiXCR; each CDR3 protein has one entry. Here the sample spans some 17,000 distinct CDR3 sequences, approximately 40% being singletons. This clonotype was seen more than once but under ten times. The antigen is unknown.

This receptor was taken from a human donor who had recovered from COVID-19. The V gene is TRBV6-4, the J gene TRBJ1-2, with 7 bases matching TRBD1. The sequenced sample consisted of CD4+ T cells from blood, cultured in vitro. Here the CDR3 reads CASSKETGNYGYTF. Written as DNA, the CDR3 is TGTGCCAGCAGTAAAGAGACAGGGAACTATGGCTACACCTTC.